These T cell receptor beta chains were read from a single sample in a study of early T cells in non-severe SARS-CoV-2 infection. TCRdb passed the 5' RACE reads through MiXCR, listing each CDR3 protein once. The repertoire holds over 50,000 distinct CDR3 sequences, with 10% to 15% as singletons. The sequencing input was whole blood. The receptors stem from an adult who was a healthcare worker with PCR-confirmed SARS-CoV-2 infection or an uninfected control (not recorded which). Both conserved end residues are part of each CDR3. The order of the fields is V gene, J gene, clone size, D gene, CDR3 DNA, CDR3 protein. The D gene is left open where the match is weak. Some rows mark clone size as missing; the rest say once, few, many or name a class of expanded clone.

>TRBV27|TRBJ2-1|many|-
TGTGCCAGCAGTTTAGGACTATACAATGAGCAGTTCTTC
CASSLGLYNEQFF
>TRBV5-1|TRBJ1-2|many|TRBD1
TGCGCCAGCAGCTTGGCGGGGGACAGGGATGGCTACACCTTC
CASSLAGDRDGYTF
>TRBV6-1|TRBJ1-2|many|TRBD1
TGTGCCAGCAGCGAGGGACAGGGGGCCTATGGCTACACCTTC
CASSEGQGAYGYTF
>TRBV27|TRBJ2-1|many|TRBD1
TGTGCCAGCAGTTTGCTACAAGGACAGGGGTACAATGAGCAGTTCTTC
CASSLLQGQGYNEQFF
>TRBV5-1|TRBJ1-1|many|TRBD1
TGCGCCAGCAGCTTGGAATGGACAGGGGCTGAAGCTTTCTTT
CASSLEWTGAEAFF
>TRBV5-8|TRBJ2-2|many|TRBD2
TGTGCCAGCAGCTTGCCCGGGACTAGCGGAACCGGGGAGCTGTTTTTT
CASSLPGTSGTGELFF
>TRBV11-2|TRBJ2-5|-|-
TGTGCCAGCAGCTTCCGCCCCTGGAAATCGGGAGAGACCCAGTACTTC
CASSFRPWKSGETQYF
>TRBV5-1|TRBJ2-5|-|-
TGCGCCAGCAGCCGGACCCTCCAGCGGTTAGAGACCCAGTACTTC
CASSRTLQRLETQYF
>TRBV6-5|TRBJ2-4|many|TRBD1
TGTGCCAGCAGTCGAGACAGGGGGCGAGGTGTTCTAACCAAAAACATTCAGTACTTC
CASSRDRGRGVLTKNIQYF
>TRBV3-2|TRBJ1-1|few|-
TGTGCCAGCAGCCACCGAGACAGGGGCGAGACTGAAGCTTTCTTT
CASSHRDRGETEAFF
>TRBV28|TRBJ1-5|few|-
TGTGCCAGCAGTTTAAGTCAGGGCAGCCAGCCCCAGCATTTT
CASSLSQGSQPQHF
>TRBV18|TRBJ2-7|many|-
TGTGCCAGCTCACCGGACGCAGACTCCTACGAGCAGTACTTC
CASSPDADSYEQYF
>TRBV15|TRBJ1-1|-|-
TGTGCCACCAGCAGAGATCAAGGGAGGCCCACTGAAGCTTTCTTT
CATSRDQGRPTEAFF
>TRBV20-1|TRBJ1-2|-|-
TGCAGTGCTAGACCCAGCAGGGAGGACTATGGCTACACCTTC
CSARPSREDYGYTF
>TRBV5-1|TRBJ1-6|many|-
TGCGCCAGCAGCTTGCAGATGGATTCACCCCTCCACTTT
CASSLQMDSPLHF
>TRBV12-3/TRBV12-4|TRBJ1-6|-|-
TGTGCCAGCAGTCTTACAGGGAATCGATCACCCCTCCACTTT
CASSLTGNRSPLHF
>TRBV28|TRBJ1-2|many|-
TGTGCCAGCAGTATTGCGGAAAACTATGGCTACACCTTC
CASSIAENYGYTF
>TRBV11-2|TRBJ2-1|few|TRBD2
TGTGCCAGCAGCTTGGCGGGGGGCACCCCCTCCTACAATGAGCAGTTCTTC
CASSLAGGTPSYNEQFF
>TRBV7-3|TRBJ2-2|many|TRBD2
TGTGCCAGCAGCCAATATACCCTCGCGGGAGTTCTCTCCGGGGAGCTGTTTTTT
CASSQYTLAGVLSGELFF
>TRBV19|TRBJ1-5|many|-
TGTGCCAGTAGCGGGAGCAATCAGCCCCAGCATTTT
CASSGSNQPQHF
>TRBV9|TRBJ1-1|-|-
TGTGCCAGCAGCGTAGAGCTCTGGGGTGAAGCTTTCTTT
CASSVELWGEAFF
>TRBV7-9|TRBJ2-1|many|-
TGTGCCAGCAGCTTTCTGGGGGAGGCCAATGAGCAGTTCTTC
CASSFLGEANEQFF
>TRBV7-2|TRBJ2-1|many|-
TGTGCCAGCAGAGGACCCCCGGACTACAATGAGCAGTTCTTC
CASRGPPDYNEQFF
>TRBV7-6|TRBJ2-7|-|TRBD2
TGTGCCAGCAGTCCAATTCCTAGCGGGGGGATCGAGCAGTACTTC
CASSPIPSGGIEQYF
>TRBV27|TRBJ2-5|few|TRBD1
TGTGCCAGCAGTTTATCCCCCTGGACAGGGTTAGAGACCCAGTACTTC
CASSLSPWTGLETQYF
>TRBV28|TRBJ2-1|-|TRBD2
TGTGCCAGCAGTCTTGGACTAGTCGGGTATGAGCAGTTCTTC
CASSLGLVGYEQFF
>TRBV20-1|TRBJ1-2|many|-
TGCAGTGCTAGACCTCCGGAGGGGTCAGCTAACTATGGCTACACCTTC
CSARPPEGSANYGYTF
>TRBV18|TRBJ2-1|medium-sized|-
TGTGCCAGCTCACTTGCCGGGGGTCCCTACAATGAGCAGTTCTTC
CASSLAGGPYNEQFF
>TRBV3-1|TRBJ2-3|many|-
TGTGCCAGCAGCCAAGCGGGGCGGGGAAGCGGCGGCACAGATACGCAGTATTTT
CASSQAGRGSGGTDTQYF
>TRBV5-1|TRBJ2-3|few|TRBD1
TGCGCCAGCAGCTCCCGGGACAGGGAACTGTATTTT
CASSSRDRELYF
>TRBV25-1|TRBJ1-3|-|TRBD1
TGTGCCAGCAGTGAAGGAGGGACAGCTGGAAACACCATATATTTT
CASSEGGTAGNTIYF
>TRBV7-3|TRBJ2-3|once|-
TGTGCCAGCAGCCTACGTGGGGGGCTCAATACGCAGTATTTT
CASSLRGGLNTQYF
>TRBV12-3/TRBV12-4|TRBJ2-7|many|TRBD1
TGTGCCAGCAGCGCCGGGACAGGCAGGGAGCAGTACTTC
CASSAGTGREQYF
>TRBV6-2/TRBV6-3|TRBJ2-1|-|-
TGTGCCAGCAGTTACCCCGACAATGAGCAGTTCTTC
CASSYPDNEQFF
>TRBV6-1|TRBJ2-3|-|-
TGTGCCAGCAGTGAAGCAGGGGAAGATACGCAGTATTTT
CASSEAGEDTQYF
>TRBV4-2|TRBJ1-3|many|-
TGTGCCAGCGCGAACACGTTCTCCGGAAACACCATATATTTT
CASANTFSGNTIYF
>TRBV11-3|TRBJ1-2|many|-
TGTGCCAGCAGCCAGGGTTTGGGGATGGACTATGGCTACACCTTC
CASSQGLGMDYGYTF
>TRBV2|TRBJ1-5|many|-
TGTGCCAGCGGGGGGGATTATGAGGCCCAGCATTTT
CASGGDYEAQHF
>TRBV28|TRBJ1-2|few|-
TGTGCCAGCAGTAGAGGATCCGCAGACTATGGCTACACCTTC
CASSRGSADYGYTF
>TRBV6-5|TRBJ2-2|few|-
TGTGCCAGCAGTTACTCGACTGGGAACACCGGGGAGCTGTTTTTT
CASSYSTGNTGELFF